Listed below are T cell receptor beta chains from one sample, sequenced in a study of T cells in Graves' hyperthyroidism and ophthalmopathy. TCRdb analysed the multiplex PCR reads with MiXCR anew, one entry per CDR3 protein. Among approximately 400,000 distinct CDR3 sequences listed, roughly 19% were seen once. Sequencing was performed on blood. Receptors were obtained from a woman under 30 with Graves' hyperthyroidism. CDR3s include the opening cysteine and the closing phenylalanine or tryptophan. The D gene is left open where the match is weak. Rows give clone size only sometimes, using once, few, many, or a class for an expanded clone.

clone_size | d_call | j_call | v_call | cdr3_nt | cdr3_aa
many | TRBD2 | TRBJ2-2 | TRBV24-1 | TGTGCCACCAGTGTCCCACCGGGACTAGCGGGGGAGTCGGACACCGGGGAGCTGTTTTTT | CATSVPPGLAGESDTGELFF
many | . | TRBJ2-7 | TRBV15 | TGTGCCACCAGCAGAGAAGGCAGGGCCTACGAGCAGTACTTC | CATSREGRAYEQYF
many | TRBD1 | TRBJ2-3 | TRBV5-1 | TGCGCCAGCAGCCTGGAACAGGGGGCACGCACAGATACGCAGTATTTT | CASSLEQGARTDTQYF
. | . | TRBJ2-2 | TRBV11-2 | TGTGCCAGCAGCTCCAGATCTCTTACAGGACTAACCGGGGAGCTGTTTTTT | CASSSRSLTGLTGELFF
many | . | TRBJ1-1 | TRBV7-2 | TGTGCCAGCAGCGAGGACAGAGTCACTGAAGCTTTCTTT | CASSEDRVTEAFF
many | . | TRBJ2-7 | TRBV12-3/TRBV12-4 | TGTGCCAGCAGCGCCACGAGGGGCAATAACGACGAGCAGTACTTC | CASSATRGNNDEQYF
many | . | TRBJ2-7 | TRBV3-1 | TGTGCCAGCAGCCACACACGAACAGGTAACCACGAGCAGTACTTC | CASSHTRTGNHEQYF
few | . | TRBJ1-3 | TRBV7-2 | TGTGCCAGCAGCACGCTAAGCGGGGGCCGCTCTGGAAACACCATATATTTT | CASSTLSGGRSGNTIYF
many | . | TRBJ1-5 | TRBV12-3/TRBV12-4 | TGTGCCAGCAGTCCCAATACCCAGGGCGGCAATCAGCCCCAGCATTTT | CASSPNTQGGNQPQHF
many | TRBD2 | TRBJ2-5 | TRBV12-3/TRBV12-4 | TGTGCCAGCAAAAAACTAGCGAATCAAGAGACCCAGTACTTC | CASKKLANQETQYF
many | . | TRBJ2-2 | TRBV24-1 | TGTGCCACCAGTGATTCAGGGCGAACCGGGGAGCTGTTTTTT | CATSDSGRTGELFF
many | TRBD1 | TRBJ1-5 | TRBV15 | TGTGCCACCAGCAGAGATGGGCAGGGGGACCAGCCCCAGCATTTT | CATSRDGQGDQPQHF
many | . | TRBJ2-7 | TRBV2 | TGTGCCAGCAGTGGGGGTGCAGAGCAGTACTTC | CASSGGAEQYF
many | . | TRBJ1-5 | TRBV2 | TGTGCCAGTAAGACAGTCGATAGCAATCAGCCCCAGCATTTT | CASKTVDSNQPQHF
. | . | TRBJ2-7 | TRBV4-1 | TGCGCCAGCAGCCAGACCCAGACAGCGATCTACGAGCAGTACTTC | CASSQTQTAIYEQYF
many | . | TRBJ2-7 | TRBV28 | TGTGCCAGCACAGAACCGGGAAGAAGGGGCGAGCAGTACTTC | CASTEPGRRGEQYF
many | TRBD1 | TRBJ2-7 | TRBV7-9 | TGTGCCAGCAGCTATGACAGGGCTTCCTACGAGCAGTACTTC | CASSYDRASYEQYF
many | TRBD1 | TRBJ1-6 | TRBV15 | TGTGCCACCAGCAGAGAGATGACCGACAGGGGATATAATTCACCCCTCCACTTT | CATSREMTDRGYNSPLHF
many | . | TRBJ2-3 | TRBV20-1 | TGCAGTGCTAGTAGGAAGGGGAATCAGCCCCAGTATTTT | CSASRKGNQPQYF
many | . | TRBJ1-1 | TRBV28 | TGTGCCAGCATCCGGTGGGTGAACACTGAAGCTTTCTTT | CASIRWVNTEAFF
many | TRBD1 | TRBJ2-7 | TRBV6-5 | TGTGCCAGCAGTTACCGGGACAGGGGCCTCTACGAGCAGTACTTC | CASSYRDRGLYEQYF